This T cell receptor beta chain was documented in a study of blood T cell repertoires in COVID-19. Study information: Nucleic acid was either cDNA or gDNA, and it came from T cells, B-cell-depleted T cells, or PBMCs.

One Seattle source followed patients from active infection through their disease course. In germline, CDR1 is SNHLY, CDR2 FYNNEI. Germline trimming cut 6 bases from V and 6 bases from J; bases unmatched to any gene: 2. The CDR3 loop spans 12 amino acids. Authors' processing steps: Researchers report that nucleated cell counts were estimated from reference gene primer amplification. Sequencing used immunoSEQ multiplex PCR; TCRdb keeps in-frame clones, though not all of them. V and J calls and clone size follow that table, whereas D and trimming were derived from the DNA. In the table there are about 170,000 clones, roughly 88% of which are singletons.

The source is a man aged 18 to 29 with COVID-19, enrolled during active disease. The V call is TRBV2, the J call TRBJ1-1; 9 nucleotides align to TRBD1. The material sequenced was peripheral blood. CDR3 coding DNA: TGTGCCAGCAGAGGGGACAGGGCTGAAGCTTTCTTT. This translates into CASRGDRAEAFF.